The present TCR beta chain was sequenced within a study of spatial heterogeneity in lung cancer. Points from the study as a whole: Expanded tumor TCRs that were ubiquitous appeared in blood more at resection than follow-up.

V was trimmed by 2 bases and J by 0 bases, leaving 13 bases between them. Germline CDR1 is SGHRS and CDR2 is YFSETQ. This CDR3 comprises 16 residues. Stated time point: blood at routine non-recurrence follow-up after resection. The authors sequenced whole RNA from tumor, nontumor lung or frozen PBMC without sorting. TCRdb itself ran the 5' RACE reads through MiXCR, one entry per CDR3 protein. The profile shows roughly 10,000 distinct CDR3 sequences, under 30% of them singletons. Comment on this clonotype: Its specificity is not known.

The receptor was derived from a female donor with early-stage non-small cell lung cancer. The sequencing here drew on PBMCs, taken at follow-up. The rearrangement joins TRBV5-1 to TRBJ2-3; the D gene could be TRBD1 or TRBD2 (5 bases each). The CDR3 nucleotides are TGCGCCAGCAGCTTATTAGCGACAGTTAGCACAGATACGCAGTATTTT. Encoded protein: CASSLLATVSTDTQYF. The full variable domain, rest sourced from reference TRBV5-1 and TRBJ2-3, is KAGVTQTPRYLIKTRGQQVTLSCSPISGHRSVSWYQQTPGQGLQFLFEYFSETQRNKGNFPGRFSGRQFSNSRSEMNVSTLELGDSALYLCASSLLATVSTDTQYFGPGTRLTVL.